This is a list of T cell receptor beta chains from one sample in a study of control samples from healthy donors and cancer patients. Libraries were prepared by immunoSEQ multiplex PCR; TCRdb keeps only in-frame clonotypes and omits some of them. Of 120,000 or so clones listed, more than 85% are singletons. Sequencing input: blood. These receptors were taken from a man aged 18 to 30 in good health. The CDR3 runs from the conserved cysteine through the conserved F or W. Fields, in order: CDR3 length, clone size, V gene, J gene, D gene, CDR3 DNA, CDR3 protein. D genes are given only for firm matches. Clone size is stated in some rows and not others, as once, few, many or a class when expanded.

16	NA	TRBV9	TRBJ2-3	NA	TGTGCCAGCAGCGTAGAAGGCAGGACCCACACAGATACGCAGTATTTT	CASSVEGRTHTDTQYF
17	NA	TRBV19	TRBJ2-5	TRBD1	TGTGCCAGTAGTATGAGCAGGGACAGGGCCCTCCAAGAGACCCAGTACTTC	CASSMSRDRALQETQYF
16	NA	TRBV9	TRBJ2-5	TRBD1	TGTGCCAGCACCAAGGGGGGACAGGGACACCAAGAGACCCAGTACTTC	CASTKGGQGHQETQYF
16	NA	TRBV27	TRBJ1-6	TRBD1	TGTGCCAGCAGTTTCACAAGGGGGCGAAATAATTCACCCCTCCACTTT	CASSFTRGRNNSPLHF
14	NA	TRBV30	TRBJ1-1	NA	TGTGCCTGGAGTGCCTCCGAGACTAAGAGGGAAGCTTTCTTT	CAWSASETKREAFF
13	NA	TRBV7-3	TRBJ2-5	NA	TGTGCCAGCAGCTTTTCTCGTGGGGAGACCCAGTACTTC	CASSFSRGETQYF
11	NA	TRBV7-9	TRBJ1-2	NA	TGTGCCAGCAGCTTACAGCTCGGCTACACCTTC	CASSLQLGYTF
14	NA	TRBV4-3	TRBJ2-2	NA	TGCGCCAGCAGCCAAAATAGGAACACCGGGGAGCTGTTTTTT	CASSQNRNTGELFF
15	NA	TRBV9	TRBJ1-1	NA	TGTGCCAGCAGCGTAGTTTGGGGTTTGAACACTGAAGCTTTCTTT	CASSVVWGLNTEAFF
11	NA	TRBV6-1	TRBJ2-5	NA	TGTGCCAGCAGTGAACTTCGGACCCAGTACTTC	CASSELRTQYF
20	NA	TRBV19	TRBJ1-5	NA	TGTGCCAGTAGTATAGATCAAATAGGATCGGCAGGGGCCCTCAATCAGCCCCAGCATTTT	CASSIDQIGSAGALNQPQHF
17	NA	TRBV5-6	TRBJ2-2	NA	TGTGCCAGCAGCTTGGAATTTGGCCAGCCGAACACCGGGGAGCTGTTTTTT	CASSLEFGQPNTGELFF
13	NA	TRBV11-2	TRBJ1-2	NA	TGTGCCAGCAGCTTAGGGAGGGCTGATGGCTACACCTTC	CASSLGRADGYTF
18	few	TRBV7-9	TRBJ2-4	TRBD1	TGTGCCAGCAGTAGACAGGGTCTCACACTAAAAGCCAAAAACATTCAGTACTTC	CASSRQGLTLKAKNIQYF
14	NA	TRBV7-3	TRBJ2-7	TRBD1	TGTGCCAGCAGCTCGCGGACAGGGGTAGACGAGCAGTACTTC	CASSSRTGVDEQYF
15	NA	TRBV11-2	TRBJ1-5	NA	TGTGCCAGCAGCTTTGGCCAACATAGCAATCAGCCCCAGCATTTT	CASSFGQHSNQPQHF
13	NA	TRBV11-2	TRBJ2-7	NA	TGTGCCAGCAGCTCAGCCCAGGTCCACGAGCAGTACTTC	CASSSAQVHEQYF
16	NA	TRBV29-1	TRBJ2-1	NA	TGCAGCGTTGTCTCTCGGGCACCATTCTCCTACAATGAGCAGTTCTTC	CSVVSRAPFSYNEQFF
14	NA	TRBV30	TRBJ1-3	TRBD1	TGTGCCTGGAGTGTGCAGGGGGAGAAAAACACCATATATTTT	CAWSVQGEKNTIYF
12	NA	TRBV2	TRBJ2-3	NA	TGTGCCAGCAGTGAGACTCCAGATACGCAGTATTTT	CASSETPDTQYF